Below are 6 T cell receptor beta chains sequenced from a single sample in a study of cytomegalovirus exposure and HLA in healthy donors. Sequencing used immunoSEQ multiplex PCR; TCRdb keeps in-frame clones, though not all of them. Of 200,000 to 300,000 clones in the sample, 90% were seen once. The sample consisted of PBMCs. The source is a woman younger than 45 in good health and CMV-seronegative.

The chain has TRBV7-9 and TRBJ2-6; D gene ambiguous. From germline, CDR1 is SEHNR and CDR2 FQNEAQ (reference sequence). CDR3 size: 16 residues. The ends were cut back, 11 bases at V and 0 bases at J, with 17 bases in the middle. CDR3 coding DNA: TGTGCCGGAGAAACAGCAGACCTCTCTGGGGCCAACGTCCTGACTTTC. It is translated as CAGETADLSGANVLTF.

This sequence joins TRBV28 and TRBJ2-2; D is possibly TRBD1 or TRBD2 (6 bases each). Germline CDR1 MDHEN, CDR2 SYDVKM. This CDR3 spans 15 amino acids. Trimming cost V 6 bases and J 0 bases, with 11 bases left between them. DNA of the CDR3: TGTGCCAGCAGCGCGGAGGGGGCGAACACCGGGGAGCTGTTTTTT. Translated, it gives CASSAEGANTGELFF.

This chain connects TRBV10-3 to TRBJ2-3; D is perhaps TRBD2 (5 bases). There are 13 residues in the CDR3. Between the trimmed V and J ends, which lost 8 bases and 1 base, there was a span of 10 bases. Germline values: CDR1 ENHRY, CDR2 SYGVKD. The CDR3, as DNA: TGTGCCATCCGACTGGAGGGCACAGATACGCAGTATTTT. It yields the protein CAIRLEGTDTQYF.

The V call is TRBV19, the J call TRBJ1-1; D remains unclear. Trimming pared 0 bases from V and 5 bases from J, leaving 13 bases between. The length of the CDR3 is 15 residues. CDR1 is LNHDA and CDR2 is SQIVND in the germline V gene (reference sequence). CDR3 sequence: CASSIDQAVSTEAFF. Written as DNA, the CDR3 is TGTGCCAGTAGTATAGATCAGGCAGTAAGTACTGAAGCTTTCTTT.

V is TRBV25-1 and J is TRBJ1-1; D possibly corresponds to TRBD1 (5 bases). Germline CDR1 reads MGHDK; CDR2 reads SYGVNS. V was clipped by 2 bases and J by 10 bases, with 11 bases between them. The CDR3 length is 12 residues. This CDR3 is CASSEPGGRAFF. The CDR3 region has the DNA TGTGCCAGCAGTGAACCGGGGGGACGAGCTTTCTTT.

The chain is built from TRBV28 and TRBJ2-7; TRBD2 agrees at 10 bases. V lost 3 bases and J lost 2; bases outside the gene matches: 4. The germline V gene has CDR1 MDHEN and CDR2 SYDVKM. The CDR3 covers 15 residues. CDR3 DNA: TGTGCCAGCAGTTTGCGACTAGCGGGTGCCTACGAGCAGTACTTC. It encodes CASSLRLAGAYEQYF. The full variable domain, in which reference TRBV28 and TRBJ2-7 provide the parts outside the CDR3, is DVKVTQSSRYLVKRTGEKVFLECVQDMDHENMFWYRQDPGLGLRLIYFSYDVKMKEKGDIPEGYSVSREKKERFSLILESASTNQTSMYLCASSLRLAGAYEQYFGPGTRLTVT.